This T cell receptor beta chain was profiled in a study of neurological immune-mediated disorders. The cDNA was generated through 5'RACE incorporating 10-nucleotide random UMIs. Sequencing runs each generated in excess of 180 million TCR-beta sequences derived from 15-18 subjects. TCRdb redid the calling of the 5' RACE reads with MiXCR, one entry per CDR3 protein. This sample has about 50,000 distinct CDR3 sequences, with around 16% found just once. This clonotype has ten or more counts. CDR3 length equals 15 residues. V lost 5 bases, J lost 2 bases, and 10 bases stayed unmatched. CDR1 DFQATT and CDR2 SNEGSKA come from the germline V gene (reference sequence).

This TCR derives from a man aged 60 to 69 in good health. This sequence joins TRBV20-1 and TRBJ2-3, with 7 nucleotides matching TRBD2. Sequenced sample: PBMCs. CDR3 protein: CSAPSPGLITDTQYF. The CDR3 region has the DNA TGCAGTGCTCCCTCCCCGGGACTAATCACAGATACGCAGTATTTT.